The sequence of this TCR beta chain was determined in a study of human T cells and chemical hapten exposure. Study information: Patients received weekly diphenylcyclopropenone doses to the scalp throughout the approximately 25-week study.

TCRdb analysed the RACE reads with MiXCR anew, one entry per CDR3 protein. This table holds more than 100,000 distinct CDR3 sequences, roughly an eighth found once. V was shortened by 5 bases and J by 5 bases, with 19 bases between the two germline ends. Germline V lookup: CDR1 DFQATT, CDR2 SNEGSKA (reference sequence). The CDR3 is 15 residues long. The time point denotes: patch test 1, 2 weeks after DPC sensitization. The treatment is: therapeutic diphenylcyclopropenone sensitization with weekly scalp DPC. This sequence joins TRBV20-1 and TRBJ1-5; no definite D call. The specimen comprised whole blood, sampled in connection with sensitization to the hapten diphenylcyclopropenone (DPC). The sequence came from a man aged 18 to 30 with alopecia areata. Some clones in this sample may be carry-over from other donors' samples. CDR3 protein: CSARHSGEAHQPQHF. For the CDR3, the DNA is TGCAGTGCTCGACACTCTGGTGAGGCTCATCAGCCCCAGCATTTT.